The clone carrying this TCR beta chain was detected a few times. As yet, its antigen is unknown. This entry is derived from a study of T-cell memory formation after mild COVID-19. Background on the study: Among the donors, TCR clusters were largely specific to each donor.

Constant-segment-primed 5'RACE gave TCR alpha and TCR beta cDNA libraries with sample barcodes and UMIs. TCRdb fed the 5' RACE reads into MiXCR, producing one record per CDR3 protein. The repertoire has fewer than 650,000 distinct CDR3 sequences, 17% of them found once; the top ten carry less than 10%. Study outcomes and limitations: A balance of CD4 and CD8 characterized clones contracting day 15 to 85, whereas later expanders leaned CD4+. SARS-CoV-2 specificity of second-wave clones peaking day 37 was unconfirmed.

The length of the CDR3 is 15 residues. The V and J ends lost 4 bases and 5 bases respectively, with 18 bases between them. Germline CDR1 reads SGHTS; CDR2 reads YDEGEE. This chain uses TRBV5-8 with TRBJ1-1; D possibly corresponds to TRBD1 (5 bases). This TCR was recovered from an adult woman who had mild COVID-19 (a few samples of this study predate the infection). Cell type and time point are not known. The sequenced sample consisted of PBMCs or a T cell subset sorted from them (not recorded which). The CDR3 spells CASSRWVGVETEAFF. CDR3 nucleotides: TGTGCCAGCAGCCGCTGGGTGGGGGTTGAGACTGAAGCTTTCTTT. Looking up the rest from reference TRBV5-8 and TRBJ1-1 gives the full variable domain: EAGVTQSPTHLIKTRGQQATLRCSPISGHTSVYWYQQALGLGLQFLLWYDEGEERNRGNFPPRFSGRQFPNYSSELNVNALELEDSALYLCASSRWVGVETEAFFGQGTRLTVV.